This TCR beta chain was profiled in a study of blood T cells in healthy people across ages. Together with a sample-barcoded 5' primer, a J-beta primer mix was included in a second PCR lasting roughly 6 to 12 cycles. Each CDR3 protein gets one entry after TCRdb re-called the 5' RACE reads with MiXCR. Counted here are about 1,800,000 distinct CDR3 sequences, roughly 28% occurring once; the ten biggest clones make up 6.5% to 8.5%. This clonotype was counted between two and nine times. The CDR3 length is 15 residues. Germline V gives CDR1 SGHTA, CDR2 FQGNSA. The junction had 5 bases not matched to a gene; V was cut back by 4 bases and J by 3 bases.

The source material was blood. The sequence came from a woman aged 25-40 years in good health. The chain uses TRBV7-2 and TRBJ2-3; the match to TRBD1 covers 9 bases. As DNA, the CDR3 is TGTGCCAGCAGCTCCTGGACAGGGGCGACAGATACGCAGTATTTT. Protein: CASSSWTGATDTQYF.